In its sample, the clone carrying this T cell receptor (beta chain) was seen many times. Germline V gene lookup returns CDR1 MNHEY and CDR2 SMNVEV (reference sequence). The J segment lost 6 bases and the V segment lost 3 bases, leaving 7 bases of the junction unmatched. The CDR3 consists of 14 residues. TCRdb reprocessed the 5' RACE reads with MiXCR, giving one entry per CDR3 protein. In the table there are 35,000 to 50,000 distinct CDR3 sequences, around 6.1% of which are singletons. This sample was included in a study of T-cell memory formation after mild COVID-19. Sequencing was carried out using PBMCs or a T cell subset sorted from them (not recorded which). The receptor's source is an adult who had mild COVID-19 (a few samples of this study predate the infection). Cell type and time point are not known. The chain recombines TRBV27 with TRBJ1-2, with 7 bases lining up with TRBD1. The CDR3 sequence: CASSLEGGGHGYTF. In nucleotides, the CDR3 is TGTGCCAGCAGTTTGGAGGGAGGGGGCCATGGCTACACCTTC.